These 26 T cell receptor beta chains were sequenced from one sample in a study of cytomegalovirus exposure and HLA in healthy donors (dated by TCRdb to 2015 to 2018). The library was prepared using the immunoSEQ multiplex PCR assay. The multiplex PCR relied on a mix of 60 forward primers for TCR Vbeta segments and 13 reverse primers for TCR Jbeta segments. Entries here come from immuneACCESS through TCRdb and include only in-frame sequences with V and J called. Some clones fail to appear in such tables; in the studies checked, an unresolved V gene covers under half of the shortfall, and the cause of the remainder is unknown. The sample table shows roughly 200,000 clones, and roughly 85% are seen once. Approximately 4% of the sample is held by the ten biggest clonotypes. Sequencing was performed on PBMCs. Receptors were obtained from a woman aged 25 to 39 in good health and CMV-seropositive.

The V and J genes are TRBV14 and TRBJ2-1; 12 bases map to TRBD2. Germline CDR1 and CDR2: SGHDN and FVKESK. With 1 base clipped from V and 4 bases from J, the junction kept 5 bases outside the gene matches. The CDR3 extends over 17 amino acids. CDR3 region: CASSQGLAGAPYNEQFF. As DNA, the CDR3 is TGTGCCAGCAGCCAAGGACTAGCGGGGGCCCCTTACAATGAGCAGTTCTTC. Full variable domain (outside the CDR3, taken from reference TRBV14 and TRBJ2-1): EAGVTQFPSHSVIEKGQTVTLRCDPISGHDNLYWYRRVMGKEIKFLLHFVKESKQDESGMPNNRFLAERTGGTYSTLKVQPAELEDSGVYFCASSQGLAGAPYNEQFFGPGTRLTVL.

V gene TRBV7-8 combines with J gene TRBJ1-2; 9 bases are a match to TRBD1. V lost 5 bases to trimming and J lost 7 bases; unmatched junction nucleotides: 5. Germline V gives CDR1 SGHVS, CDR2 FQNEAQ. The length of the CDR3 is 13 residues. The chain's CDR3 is CASSAGQGSGYTF. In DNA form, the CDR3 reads TGTGCCAGCAGCGCGGGACAGGGAAGTGGCTACACCTTC.

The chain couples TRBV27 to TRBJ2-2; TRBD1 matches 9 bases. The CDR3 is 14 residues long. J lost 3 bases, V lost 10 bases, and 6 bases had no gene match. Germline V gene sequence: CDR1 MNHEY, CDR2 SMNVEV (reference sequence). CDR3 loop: CAIGTGLYTGELFF. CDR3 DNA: TGTGCCATAGGGACAGGGTTATACACCGGGGAGCTGTTTTTT.

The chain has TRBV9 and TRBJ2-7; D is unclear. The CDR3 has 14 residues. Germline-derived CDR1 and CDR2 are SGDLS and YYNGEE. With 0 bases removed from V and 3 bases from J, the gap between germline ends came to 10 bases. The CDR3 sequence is CASSVVRGNYEQYF. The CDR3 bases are TGTGCCAGCAGCGTAGTTAGAGGAAACTACGAGCAGTACTTC.

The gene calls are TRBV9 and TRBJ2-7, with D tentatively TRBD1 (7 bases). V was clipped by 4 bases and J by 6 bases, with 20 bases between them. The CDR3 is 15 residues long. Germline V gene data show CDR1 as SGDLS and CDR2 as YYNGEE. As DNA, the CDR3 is TGTGCCAGCAGCCAAGATATGGAGGGGGCGGGCGAGCAGTACTTC. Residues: CASSQDMEGAGEQYF.

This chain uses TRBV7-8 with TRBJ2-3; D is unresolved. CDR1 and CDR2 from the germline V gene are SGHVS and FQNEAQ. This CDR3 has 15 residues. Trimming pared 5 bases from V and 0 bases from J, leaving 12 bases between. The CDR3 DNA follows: TGTGCCAGCAGCCCATCCCTTACTAGCACAGATACGCAGTATTTT. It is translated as CASSPSLTSTDTQYF.

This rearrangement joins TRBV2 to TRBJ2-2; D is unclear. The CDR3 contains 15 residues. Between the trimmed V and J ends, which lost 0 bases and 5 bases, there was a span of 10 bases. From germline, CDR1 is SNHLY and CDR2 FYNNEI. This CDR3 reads CASSEARGYTGELFF. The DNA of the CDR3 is TGTGCCAGCAGTGAAGCGCGCGGTTATACCGGGGAGCTGTTTTTT. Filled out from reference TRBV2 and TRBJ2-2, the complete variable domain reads EPEVTQTPSHQVTQMGQEVILRCVPISNHLYFYWYRQILGQKVEFLVSFYNNEISEKSEIFDDQFSVERPDGSNFTLKIRSTKLEDSAMYFCASSEARGYTGELFFGEGSRLTVL.

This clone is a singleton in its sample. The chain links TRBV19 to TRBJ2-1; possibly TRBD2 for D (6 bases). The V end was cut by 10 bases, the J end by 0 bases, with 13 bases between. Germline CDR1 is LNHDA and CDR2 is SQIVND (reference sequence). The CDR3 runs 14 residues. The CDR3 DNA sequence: TGTGCCATTTCTGGGGGGAACTCCTACAATGAGCAGTTCTTC. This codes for CAISGGNSYNEQFF.

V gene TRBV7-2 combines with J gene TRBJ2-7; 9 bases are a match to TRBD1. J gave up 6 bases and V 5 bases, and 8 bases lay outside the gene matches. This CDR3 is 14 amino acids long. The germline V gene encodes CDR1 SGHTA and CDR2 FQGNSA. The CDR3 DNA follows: TGTGCCAGCAGCACCTCGGGACAGGGTAGCGAGCAGTACTTC. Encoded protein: CASSTSGQGSEQYF.

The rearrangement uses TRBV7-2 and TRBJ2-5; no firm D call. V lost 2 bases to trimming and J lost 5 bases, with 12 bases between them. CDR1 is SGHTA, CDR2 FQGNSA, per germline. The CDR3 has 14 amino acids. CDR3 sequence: CASSLMFSEETQYF. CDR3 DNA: TGTGCCAGCAGCTTAATGTTCAGCGAGGAGACCCAGTACTTC.

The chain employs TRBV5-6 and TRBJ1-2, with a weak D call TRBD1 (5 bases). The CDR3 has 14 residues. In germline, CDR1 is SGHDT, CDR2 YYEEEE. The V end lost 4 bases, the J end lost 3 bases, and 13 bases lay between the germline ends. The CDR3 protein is CASSRAGGDYGYTF. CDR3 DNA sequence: TGTGCCAGCAGCCGTGCCGGGGGTGACTATGGCTACACCTTC.

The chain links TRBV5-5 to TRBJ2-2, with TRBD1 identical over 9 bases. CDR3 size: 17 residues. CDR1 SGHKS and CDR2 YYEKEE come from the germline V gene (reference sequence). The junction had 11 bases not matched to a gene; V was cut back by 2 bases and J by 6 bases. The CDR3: CASSFPRDRVYSGELFF. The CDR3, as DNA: TGTGCCAGCAGCTTCCCCCGGGACAGGGTTTATTCCGGGGAGCTGTTTTTT.

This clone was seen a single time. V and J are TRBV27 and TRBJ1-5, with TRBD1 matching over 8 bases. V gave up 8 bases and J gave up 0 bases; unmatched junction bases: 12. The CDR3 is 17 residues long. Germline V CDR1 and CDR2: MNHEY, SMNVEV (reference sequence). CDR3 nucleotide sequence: TGTGCCAGCGCTACCCGACAGGGGTGGGATAGCAATCAGCCCCAGCATTTT. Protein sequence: CASATRQGWDSNQPQHF.

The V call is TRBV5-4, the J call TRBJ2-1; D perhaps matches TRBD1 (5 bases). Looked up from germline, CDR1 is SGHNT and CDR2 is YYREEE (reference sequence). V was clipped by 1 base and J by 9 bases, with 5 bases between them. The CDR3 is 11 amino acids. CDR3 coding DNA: TGTGCCAGCAGCTTGACAGGTGAGCAGTTCTTC. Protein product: CASSLTGEQFF. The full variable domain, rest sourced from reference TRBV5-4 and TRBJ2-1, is ETGVTQSPTHLIKTRGQQVTLRCSSQSGHNTVSWYQQALGQGPQFIFQYYREEENGRGNFPPRFSGLQFPNYSSELNVNALELDDSALYLCASSLTGEQFFGPGTRLTVL.

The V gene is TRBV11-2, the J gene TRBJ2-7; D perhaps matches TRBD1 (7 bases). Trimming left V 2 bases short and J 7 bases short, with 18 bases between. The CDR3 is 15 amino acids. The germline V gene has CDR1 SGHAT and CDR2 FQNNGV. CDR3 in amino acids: CASSLPPRGRGEQYF. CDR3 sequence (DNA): TGTGCCAGCAGCTTACCCCCGCGGGGCAGGGGGGAGCAGTACTTC.

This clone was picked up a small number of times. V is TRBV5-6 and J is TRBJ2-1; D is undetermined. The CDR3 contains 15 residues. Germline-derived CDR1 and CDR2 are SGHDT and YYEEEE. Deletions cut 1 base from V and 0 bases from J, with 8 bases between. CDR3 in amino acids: CASSLLLSSYNEQFF. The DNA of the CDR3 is TGTGCCAGCAGCTTGCTATTGAGCTCCTACAATGAGCAGTTCTTC.

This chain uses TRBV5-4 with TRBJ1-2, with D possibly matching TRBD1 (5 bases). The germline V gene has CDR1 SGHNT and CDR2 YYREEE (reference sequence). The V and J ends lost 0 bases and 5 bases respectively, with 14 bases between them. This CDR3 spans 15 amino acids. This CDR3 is CASSLGQSAPYGYTF. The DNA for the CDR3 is TGTGCCAGCAGCTTGGGACAGTCAGCCCCATATGGCTACACCTTC. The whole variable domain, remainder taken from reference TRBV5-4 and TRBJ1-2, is ETGVTQSPTHLIKTRGQQVTLRCSSQSGHNTVSWYQQALGQGPQFIFQYYREEENGRGNFPPRFSGLQFPNYSSELNVNALELDDSALYLCASSLGQSAPYGYTFGSGTRLTVV.

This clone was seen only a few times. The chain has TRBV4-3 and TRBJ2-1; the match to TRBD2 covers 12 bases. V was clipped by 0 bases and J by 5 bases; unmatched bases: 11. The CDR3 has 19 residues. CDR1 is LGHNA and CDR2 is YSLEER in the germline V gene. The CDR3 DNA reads TGCGCCAGCAGCCAAGATTCTAGCGGGGGGGCTTCGAGGAACAATGAGCAGTTCTTC. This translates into CASSQDSSGGASRNNEQFF.

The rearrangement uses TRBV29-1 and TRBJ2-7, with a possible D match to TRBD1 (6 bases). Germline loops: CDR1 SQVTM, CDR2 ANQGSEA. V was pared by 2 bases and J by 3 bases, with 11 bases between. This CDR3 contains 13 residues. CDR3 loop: CSVEPEGGYEQYF. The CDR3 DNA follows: TGCAGCGTTGAACCGGAAGGGGGCTACGAGCAGTACTTC.

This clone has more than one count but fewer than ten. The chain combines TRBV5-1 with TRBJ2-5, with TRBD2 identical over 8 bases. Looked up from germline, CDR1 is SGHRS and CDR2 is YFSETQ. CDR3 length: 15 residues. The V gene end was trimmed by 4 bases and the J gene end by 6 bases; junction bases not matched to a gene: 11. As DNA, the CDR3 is TGCGCCAGCAGCGAGCACGGGGGGGCCGGGAAGACCCAGTACTTC. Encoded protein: CASSEHGGAGKTQYF.

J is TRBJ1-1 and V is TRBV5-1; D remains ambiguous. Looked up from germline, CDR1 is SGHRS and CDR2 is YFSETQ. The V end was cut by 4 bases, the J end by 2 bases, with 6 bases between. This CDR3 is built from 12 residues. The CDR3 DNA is TGCGCCAGCAGCGCAGGAAACACTGAAGCTTTCTTT. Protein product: CASSAGNTEAFF.

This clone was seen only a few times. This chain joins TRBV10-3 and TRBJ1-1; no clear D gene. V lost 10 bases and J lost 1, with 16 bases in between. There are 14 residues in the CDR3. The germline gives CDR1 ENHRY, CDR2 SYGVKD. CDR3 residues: CATKEGNGNTEAFF. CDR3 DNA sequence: TGTGCCACCAAAGAGGGCAATGGGAACACTGAAGCTTTCTTT.

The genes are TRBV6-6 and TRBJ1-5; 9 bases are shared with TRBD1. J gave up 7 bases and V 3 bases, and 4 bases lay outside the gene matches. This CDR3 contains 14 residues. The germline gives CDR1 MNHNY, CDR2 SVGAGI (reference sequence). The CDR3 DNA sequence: TGTGCCAGCAGTTATGGGACAGGGTACCAGCCCCAGCATTTT. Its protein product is CASSYGTGYQPQHF.

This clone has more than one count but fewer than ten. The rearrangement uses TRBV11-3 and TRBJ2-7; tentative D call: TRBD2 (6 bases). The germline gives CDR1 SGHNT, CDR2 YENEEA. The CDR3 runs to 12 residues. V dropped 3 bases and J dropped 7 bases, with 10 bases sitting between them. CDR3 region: CASSLDGGEQYF. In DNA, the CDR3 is TGTGCCAGCAGCTTGGACGGAGGGGAGCAGTACTTC.

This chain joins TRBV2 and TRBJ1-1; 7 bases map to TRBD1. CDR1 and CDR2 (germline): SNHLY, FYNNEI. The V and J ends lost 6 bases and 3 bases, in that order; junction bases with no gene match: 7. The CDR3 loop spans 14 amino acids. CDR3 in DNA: TGTGCCAGCAGCCACAGGGGTGCGGACACTGAAGCTTTCTTT. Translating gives CASSHRGADTEAFF.

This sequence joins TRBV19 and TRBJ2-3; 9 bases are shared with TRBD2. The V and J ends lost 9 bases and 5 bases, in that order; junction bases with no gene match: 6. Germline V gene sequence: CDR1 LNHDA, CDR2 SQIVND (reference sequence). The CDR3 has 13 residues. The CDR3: CASLAGLGDTQYF. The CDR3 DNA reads TGTGCCAGCCTAGCGGGGCTCGGAGATACGCAGTATTTT.